This TCR beta chain was obtained from a study of cytomegalovirus exposure and HLA in healthy donors. General study results and limits: TCR beta chains numbering some 160 were designated cytomegalovirus-associated. A few CMV-associated chains were confirmed in vitro to be specific for CMV antigens. TCR beta V- and J-gene trimming, according to a later analysis, was linked to a missense DCLRE1C variant.

About this clone itself: Its antigen is as yet unknown.

V shed 8 bases and J shed 6 bases, with 17 bases lying between them. CDR1 and CDR2 (germline): MNHEY, SMNVEV (reference sequence). CDR3 length: 13 residues. This PCR relied on a set of 60 Vbeta primers and 13 Jbeta primers. In the authors' workflow: A later analysis counted around 74 million unique TCR beta chains, about 11 million shared. Produced via immunoSEQ multiplex PCR; TCRdb's table is partial and in-frame only. The V and J calls and clone size were taken over from that table, and D and trimming were inferred from the DNA. Seen here are roughly 98,000 clones, about 81% observed once, and the top ten hold less than 1.5%.

The sample consisted of PBMCs. V and J are TRBV27 and TRBJ2-7; TRBD1 might be the D (6 bases). This clonotype originated in a man between 40 and 49 years old in good health and CMV-seronegative. The CDR3 protein is CASSYKWGLEQYF. DNA for the CDR3: TGTGCCAGCTCCTACAAATGGGGGCTCGAGCAGTACTTC.